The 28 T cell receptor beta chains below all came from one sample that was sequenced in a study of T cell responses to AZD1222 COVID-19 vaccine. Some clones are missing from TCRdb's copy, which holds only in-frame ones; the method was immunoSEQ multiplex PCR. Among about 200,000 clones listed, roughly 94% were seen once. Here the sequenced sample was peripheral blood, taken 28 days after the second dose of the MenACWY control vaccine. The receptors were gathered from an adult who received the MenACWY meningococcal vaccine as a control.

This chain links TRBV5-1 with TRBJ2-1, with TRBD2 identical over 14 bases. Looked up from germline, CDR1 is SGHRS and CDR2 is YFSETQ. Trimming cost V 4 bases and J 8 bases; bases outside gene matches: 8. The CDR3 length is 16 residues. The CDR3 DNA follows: TGCGCCAGCAGCCCAACGACTAGCGGGGGGGGCGATGAGCAGTTCTTC. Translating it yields CASSPTTSGGGDEQFF.

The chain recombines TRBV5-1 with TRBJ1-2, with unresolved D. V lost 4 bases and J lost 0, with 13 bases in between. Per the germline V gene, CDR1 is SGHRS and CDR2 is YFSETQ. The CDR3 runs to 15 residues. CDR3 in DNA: TGCGCCAGCAGCCCATCCTTTGGAGCTAACTATGGCTACACCTTC. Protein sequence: CASSPSFGANYGYTF.

CDR3 amino acids: CASSPSGTGGQPQHF. CDR3 sequence (DNA): TGTGCCAGCTCACCATCCGGGACAGGGGGACAGCCCCAGCATTTT. The chain joins TRBV18 to TRBJ1-5; TRBD1 agrees at 11 bases. Germline lookup yields CDR1 KGHSH and CDR2 LQKENI. CDR3 size: 15 residues. The ends lost 2 bases at V and 7 bases at J; junction bases unmatched: 4. The full variable domain, in which reference TRBV18 and TRBJ1-5 provide the parts outside the CDR3, is NAGVMQNPRHLVRRRGQEARLRCSPMKGHSHVYWYRQLPEEGLKFMVYLQKENIIDESGMPKERFSAEFPKEGPSILRIQQVVRGDSAAYFCASSPSGTGGQPQHFGDGTRLSIL.

This CDR3 is CASSQSARMMNTEAFF. CDR3 sequence (DNA): TGCGCCAGCAGCCAGAGCGCCAGGATGATGAACACTGAAGCTTTCTTT. The V and J genes are TRBV4-3 and TRBJ1-1, with D hard to call. This CDR3 has 16 residues. CDR1 LGHNA and CDR2 YSLEER come from the germline V gene. The V end lost 3 bases, the J end lost 0 bases, and 14 bases lay between the germline ends.

The CDR3 nucleotides are TGTGCCAGCAGCTTAAGGGCGGGGATTGATACTGAAGCTTTCTTT. Translated, it gives CASSLRAGIDTEAFF. The genes are TRBV7-2 and TRBJ1-1; no clear D. The CDR3 consists of 15 residues. Between the trimmed V and J ends, which lost 2 bases and 5 bases, there was a span of 15 bases. The V gene's germline CDR1 is SGHTA and CDR2 FQGNSA.

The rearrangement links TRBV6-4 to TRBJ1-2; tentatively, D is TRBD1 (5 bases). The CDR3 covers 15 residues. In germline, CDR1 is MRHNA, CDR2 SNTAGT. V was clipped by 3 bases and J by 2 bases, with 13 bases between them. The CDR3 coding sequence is TGTGCCAGCAGTGAGGGCGGGGGAAGCAACTATGGCTACACCTTC. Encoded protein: CASSEGGGSNYGYTF.

The CDR3 coding sequence is TGTGCCAGCAGCGGGAGGGACAGTGACTCCTACGAGCAGTACTTC. It specifies CASSGRDSDSYEQYF. The chain couples TRBV7-9 to TRBJ2-7; TRBD1 or TRBD2 may be the D gene (7 bases each). The CDR3 has 15 amino acids. Germline CDR1 reads SEHNR; CDR2 reads FQNEAQ (reference sequence). Trimming pared 5 bases from V and 0 bases from J, leaving 14 bases between.

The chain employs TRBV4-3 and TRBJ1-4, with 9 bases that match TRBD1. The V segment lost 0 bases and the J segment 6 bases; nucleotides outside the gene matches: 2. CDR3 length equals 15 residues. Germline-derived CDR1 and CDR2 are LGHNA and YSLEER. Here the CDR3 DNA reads TGCGCCAGCAGCCAAGATGGGACAGGGCATGAAAAACTGTTTTTT. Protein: CASSQDGTGHEKLFF.

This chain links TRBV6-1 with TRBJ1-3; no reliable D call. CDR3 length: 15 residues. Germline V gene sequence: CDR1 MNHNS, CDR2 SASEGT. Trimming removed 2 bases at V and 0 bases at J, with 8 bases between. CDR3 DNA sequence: TGTGCCAGCAGTGAACCGACCCTCTCTGGAAACACCATATATTTT. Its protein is CASSEPTLSGNTIYF.

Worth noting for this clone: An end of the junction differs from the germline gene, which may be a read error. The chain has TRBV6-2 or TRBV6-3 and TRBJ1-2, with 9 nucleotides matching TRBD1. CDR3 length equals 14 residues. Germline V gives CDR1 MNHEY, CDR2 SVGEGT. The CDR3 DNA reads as TGTGCCAGCAGATACTCCGGGACAGGGTCTGGCTACACCTTC. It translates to CASRYSGTGSGYTF.

Here the CDR3 reads CASSEPLTGAANTEAFF. DNA for the CDR3: TGCGCCAGCAGTGAGCCTTTAACAGGGGCCGCGAACACTGAAGCTTTCTTT. The V and J genes are TRBV10-2 and TRBJ1-1, with 7 positions matching TRBD1. V gave up 2 bases and J gave up 1 base; unmatched junction bases: 10. From germline, CDR1 is WSHSY and CDR2 SAAADI. The CDR3 runs to 17 residues.

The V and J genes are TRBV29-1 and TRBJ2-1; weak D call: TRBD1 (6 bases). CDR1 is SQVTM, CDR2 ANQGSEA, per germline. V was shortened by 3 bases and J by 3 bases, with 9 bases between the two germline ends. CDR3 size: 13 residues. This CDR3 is CSVEDSFYNEQFF. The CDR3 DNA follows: TGCAGCGTTGAGGACAGTTTCTACAATGAGCAGTTCTTC.

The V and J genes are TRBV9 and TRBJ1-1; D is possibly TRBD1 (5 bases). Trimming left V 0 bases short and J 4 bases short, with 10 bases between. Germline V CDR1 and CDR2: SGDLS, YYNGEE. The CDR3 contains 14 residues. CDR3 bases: TGTGCCAGCAGCGTAGGTGGGGGAGTCACTGAAGCTTTCTTT. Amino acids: CASSVGGGVTEAFF.

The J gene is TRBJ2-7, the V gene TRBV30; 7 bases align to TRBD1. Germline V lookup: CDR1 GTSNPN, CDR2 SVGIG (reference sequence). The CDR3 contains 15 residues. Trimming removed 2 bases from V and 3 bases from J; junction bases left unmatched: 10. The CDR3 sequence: CAWSPPGQEVYEQYF. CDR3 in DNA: TGTGCCTGGAGTCCCCCCGGACAGGAGGTCTACGAGCAGTACTTC.

The CDR3: CASSLARGGRETQYF. The CDR3 region has the DNA TGCGCCAGCAGCTTGGCACGGGGGGGCCGGGAGACCCAGTACTTC. V is TRBV5-1 and J is TRBJ2-5, with 8 bases that match TRBD2. Germline V CDR1 and CDR2: SGHRS, YFSETQ. CDR3 size: 15 residues. The trim removed 0 bases at V and 5 bases at J, leaving 6 bases unmatched.

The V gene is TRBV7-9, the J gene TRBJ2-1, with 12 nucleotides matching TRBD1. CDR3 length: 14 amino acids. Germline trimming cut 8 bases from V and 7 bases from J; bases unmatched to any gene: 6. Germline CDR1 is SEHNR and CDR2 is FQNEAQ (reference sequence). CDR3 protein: CASSPGQGANEQFF. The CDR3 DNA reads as TGTGCCAGCTCTCCGGGACAGGGGGCTAATGAGCAGTTCTTC.

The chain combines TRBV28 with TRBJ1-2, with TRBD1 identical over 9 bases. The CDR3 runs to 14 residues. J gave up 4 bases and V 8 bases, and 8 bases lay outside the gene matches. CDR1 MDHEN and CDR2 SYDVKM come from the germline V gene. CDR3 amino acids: CASAEGQGSYGYTF. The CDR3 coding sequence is TGTGCCAGCGCCGAAGGACAGGGGAGCTATGGCTACACCTTC.

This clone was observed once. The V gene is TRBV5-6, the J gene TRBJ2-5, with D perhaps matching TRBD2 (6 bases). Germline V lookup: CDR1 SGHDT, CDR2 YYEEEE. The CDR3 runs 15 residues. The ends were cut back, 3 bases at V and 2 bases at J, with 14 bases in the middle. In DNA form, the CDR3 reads TGTGCCAGCAGCTCTGACAGCGCGGGGCAAGAGACCCAGTACTTC. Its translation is CASSSDSAGQETQYF.

CDR3 sequence (DNA): TGTGCCAGCAGTTTGGCAGGGGACTACGAGCAGTACTTC. This gives the protein CASSLAGDYEQYF. This chain joins TRBV27 and TRBJ2-7, with D maybe TRBD1 (6 bases). From germline, CDR1 is MNHEY and CDR2 SMNVEV (reference sequence). V lost 3 bases to trimming and J lost 3 bases, with 9 bases between them. The CDR3 spans 13 residues.

The CDR3 spells CASEAGGALTDTQYF. Here the CDR3 DNA reads TGTGCCAGCGAGGCGGGAGGCGCTTTAACAGATACGCAGTATTTT. V is TRBV6-5 and J is TRBJ2-3; TRBD2 matches 8 bases. CDR3 length: 15 amino acids. Germline CDR1 reads MNHEY; CDR2 reads SVGAGI. V gave up 8 bases and J gave up 3 bases; unmatched junction bases: 10.

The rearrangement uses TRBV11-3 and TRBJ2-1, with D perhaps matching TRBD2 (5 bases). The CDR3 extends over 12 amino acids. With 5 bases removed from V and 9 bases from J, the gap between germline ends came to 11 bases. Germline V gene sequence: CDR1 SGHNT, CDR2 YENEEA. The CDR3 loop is CASSRTRGEQFF. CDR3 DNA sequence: TGTGCCAGCAGCCGGACCCGGGGTGAGCAGTTCTTC.

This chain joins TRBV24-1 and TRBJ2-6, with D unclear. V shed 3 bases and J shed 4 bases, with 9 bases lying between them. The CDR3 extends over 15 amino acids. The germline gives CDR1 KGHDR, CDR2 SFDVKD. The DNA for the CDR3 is TGTGCCACCAGTGATGGATACAGCGGGGCCAACGTCCTGACTTTC. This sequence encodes CATSDGYSGANVLTF.

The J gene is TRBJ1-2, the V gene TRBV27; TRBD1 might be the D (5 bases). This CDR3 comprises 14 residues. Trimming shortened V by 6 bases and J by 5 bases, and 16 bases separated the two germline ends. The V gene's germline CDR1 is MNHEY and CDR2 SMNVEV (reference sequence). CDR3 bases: TGTGCCAGCAGGCTGACCGGGGCCTCTTATGGCTACACCTTC. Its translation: CASRLTGASYGYTF.

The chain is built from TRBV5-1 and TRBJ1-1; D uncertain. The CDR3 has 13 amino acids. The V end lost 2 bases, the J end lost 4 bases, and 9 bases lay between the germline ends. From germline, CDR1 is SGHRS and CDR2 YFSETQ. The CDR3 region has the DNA TGCGCCAGCAGCTTAAGGTGGGGCACTGAAGCTTTCTTT. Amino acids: CASSLRWGTEAFF.

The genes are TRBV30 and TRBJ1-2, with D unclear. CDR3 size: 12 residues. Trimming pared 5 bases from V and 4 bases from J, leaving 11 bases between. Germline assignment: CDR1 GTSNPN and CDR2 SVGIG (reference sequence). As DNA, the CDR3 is TGTGCCTGGGGACGCGGTATCTATGGCTACACCTTC. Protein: CAWGRGIYGYTF.

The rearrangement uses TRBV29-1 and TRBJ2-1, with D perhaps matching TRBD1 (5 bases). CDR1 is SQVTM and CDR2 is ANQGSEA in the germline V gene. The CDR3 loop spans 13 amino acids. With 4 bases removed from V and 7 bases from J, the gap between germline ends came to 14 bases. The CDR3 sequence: CSVGGSPGNEQFF. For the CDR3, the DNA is TGCAGCGTTGGGGGCAGCCCCGGGAATGAGCAGTTCTTC.

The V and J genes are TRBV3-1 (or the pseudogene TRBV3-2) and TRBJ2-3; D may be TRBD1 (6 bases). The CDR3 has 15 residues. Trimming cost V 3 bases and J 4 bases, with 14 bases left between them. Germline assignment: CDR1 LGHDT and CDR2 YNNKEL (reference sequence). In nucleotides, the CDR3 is TGTGCCAGCAGCCAGCGGTTGGGGGCCGCAGATACGCAGTATTTT. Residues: CASSQRLGAADTQYF.

CDR3 sequence: CASSPGDRKNIQYF. Here the CDR3 DNA reads TGTGCCAGCAGTCCGGGGGACAGAAAAAACATTCAGTACTTC. J is TRBJ2-4 and V is TRBV28; tentative D call: TRBD1 (7 bases). With 5 bases removed from V and 4 bases from J, the gap between germline ends came to 12 bases. Germline lookup yields CDR1 MDHEN and CDR2 SYDVKM. The CDR3 has 14 residues.